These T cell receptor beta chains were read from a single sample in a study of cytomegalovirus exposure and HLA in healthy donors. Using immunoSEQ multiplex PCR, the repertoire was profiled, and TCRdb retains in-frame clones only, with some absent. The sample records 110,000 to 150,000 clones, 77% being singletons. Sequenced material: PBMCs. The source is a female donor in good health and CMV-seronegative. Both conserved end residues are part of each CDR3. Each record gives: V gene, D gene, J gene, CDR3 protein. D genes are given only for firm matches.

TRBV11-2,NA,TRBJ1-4,CASSPGVNEKLFF
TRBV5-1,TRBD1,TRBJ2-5,CASSQGQPGQETQYF
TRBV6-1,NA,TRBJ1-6,CASSENSAVSSYNSPLHF
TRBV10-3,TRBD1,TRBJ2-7,CAITMGQGVHEQYF
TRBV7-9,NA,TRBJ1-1,CASSLGTAGNTEAFF
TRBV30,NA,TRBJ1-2,CAWSVLAGPYYGYTF
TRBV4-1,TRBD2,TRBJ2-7,CASSQDGGSRREQYF
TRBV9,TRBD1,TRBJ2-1,CASSPGQGRANEQFF
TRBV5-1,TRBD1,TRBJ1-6,CASSPGTGGFISPLHF
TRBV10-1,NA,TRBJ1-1,CASSEQRGEAFF
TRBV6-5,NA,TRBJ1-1,CASSYEVRNTEAFF
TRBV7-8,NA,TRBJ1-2,CASSLVVRQGLSYGYTF
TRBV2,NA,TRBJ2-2,CASSARSREGAGELFF
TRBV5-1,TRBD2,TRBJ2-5,CASSLASGALETQYF
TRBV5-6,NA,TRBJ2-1,CASTEDRTNEQFF
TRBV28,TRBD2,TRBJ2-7,CASIPPGGGSSYEQYF
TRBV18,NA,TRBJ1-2,CASSPEGIGSFYGYTF
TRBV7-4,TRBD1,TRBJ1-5,CASSSSPGTGRRGNQPQHF
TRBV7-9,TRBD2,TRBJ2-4,CASSLAVSGGNIQYF
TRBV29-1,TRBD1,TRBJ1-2,CSVSQIAGQGARYGYTF
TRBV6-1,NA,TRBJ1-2,CASSERRTASGTMGYTF
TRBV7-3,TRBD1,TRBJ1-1,CASSSTGTGSTEAFF
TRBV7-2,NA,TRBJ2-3,CASSLARTSTDTQYF
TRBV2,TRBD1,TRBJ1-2,CASTPWTGEYGYTF
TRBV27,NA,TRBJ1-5,CASSIVGASNQPQHF
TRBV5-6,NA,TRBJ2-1,CASSLIPSSYNEQFF
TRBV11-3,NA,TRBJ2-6,CASSLALRSGANVLTF
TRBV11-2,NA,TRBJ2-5,CASSLDQGRQETQYF
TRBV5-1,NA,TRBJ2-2,CASSYTGNTGELFF
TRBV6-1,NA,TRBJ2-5,CASSEQGISETQYF
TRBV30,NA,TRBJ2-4,CAWGGAGKNIQYF
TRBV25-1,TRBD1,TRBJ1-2,CASSAGTGYYGYTF
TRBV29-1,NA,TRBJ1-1,CSVPQGTLANTEAFF
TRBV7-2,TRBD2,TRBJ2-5,CASSSSGGGGTQYF
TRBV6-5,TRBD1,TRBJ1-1,CASRQGSTNTEAFF
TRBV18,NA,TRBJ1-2,CASSPSPSNYGYTF
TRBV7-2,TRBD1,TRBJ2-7,CASSLAGQGEYEQYF
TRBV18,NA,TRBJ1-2,CASSPAGSGGYTF
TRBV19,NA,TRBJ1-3,CASTSIGQSVSGNTIYF
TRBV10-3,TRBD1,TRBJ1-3,CAISPGTGGSGNTIYF
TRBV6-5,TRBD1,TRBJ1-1,CASRQGVNTEAFF
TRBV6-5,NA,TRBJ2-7,CASSDVGQGYEQYF
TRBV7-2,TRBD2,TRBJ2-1,CASSHWTSGSRNEQFF
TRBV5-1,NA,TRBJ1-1,CASSWLRSNTEAFF
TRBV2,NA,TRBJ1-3,CASGAESGNTIYF
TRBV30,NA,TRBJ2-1,CAWRGGGYEQFF
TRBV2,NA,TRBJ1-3,CASSVIQGGSGNTIYF
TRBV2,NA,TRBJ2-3,CASSAPPGDTQYF
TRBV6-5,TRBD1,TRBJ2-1,CASSYSETGGNEQFF
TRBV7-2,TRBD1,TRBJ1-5,CASSRGQGGNQPQHF
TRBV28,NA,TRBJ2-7,CASSSDWVKPGEQYF
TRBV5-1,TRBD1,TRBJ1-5,CASSVGTGNQPQHF
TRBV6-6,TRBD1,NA,CASTYGQGGYEQYF